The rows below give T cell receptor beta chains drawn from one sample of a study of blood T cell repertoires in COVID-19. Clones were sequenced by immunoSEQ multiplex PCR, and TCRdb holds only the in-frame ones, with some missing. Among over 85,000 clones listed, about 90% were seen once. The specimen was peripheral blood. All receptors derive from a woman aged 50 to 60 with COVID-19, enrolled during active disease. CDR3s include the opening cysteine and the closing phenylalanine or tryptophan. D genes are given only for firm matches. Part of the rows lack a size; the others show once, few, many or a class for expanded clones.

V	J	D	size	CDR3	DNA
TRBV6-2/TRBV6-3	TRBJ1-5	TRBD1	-	CASSRGDRDNQPQHF	TGTGCCAGCAGTCGTGGGGACAGGGACAATCAGCCCCAGCATTTT
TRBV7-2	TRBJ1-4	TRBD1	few	CASSRPGQGKEKLFF	TGTGCCAGCAGCCGTCCGGGACAGGGAAAAGAAAAACTGTTTTTT
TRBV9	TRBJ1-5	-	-	CASSNGQSSNQPQHF	TGTGCCAGCAGCAATGGACAGTCCAGCAATCAGCCCCAGCATTTT
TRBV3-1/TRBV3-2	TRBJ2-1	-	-	CASSQDYGGYNEQFF	TGTGCCAGCAGCCAAGATTATGGGGGGTACAATGAGCAGTTCTTC
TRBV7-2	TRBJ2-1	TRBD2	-	CASSLFQGLAGGRNEQFF	TGTGCCAGCAGCTTATTTCAGGGACTAGCGGGGGGGCGAAATGAGCAGTTCTTC
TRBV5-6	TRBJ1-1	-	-	CASSGDGGKAFF	TGTGCCAGCAGCGGAGACGGGGGGAAAGCTTTCTTT
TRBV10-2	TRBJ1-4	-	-	CASSDTGRHEKLFF	TGCGCCAGCAGTGATACAGGTCGCCATGAAAAACTGTTTTTT
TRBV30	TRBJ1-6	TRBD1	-	CAWGDRVHYNSPLHF	TGTGCCTGGGGTGACAGGGTCCATTATAATTCACCCCTCCACTTT
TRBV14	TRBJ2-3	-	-	CASRLRASTDTQYF	TGTGCCAGCAGGCTCAGGGCCTCCACAGATACGCAGTATTTT
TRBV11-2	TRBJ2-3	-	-	CASSSWGGPTDTQYF	TGTGCCAGCAGCTCCTGGGGGGGCCCCACAGATACGCAGTATTTT
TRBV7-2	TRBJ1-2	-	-	CASSPQGYYGYTF	TGTGCCAGCAGCCCACAGGGTTACTATGGCTACACCTTC
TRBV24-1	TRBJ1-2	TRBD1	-	CATSDLGRDRVSYGYTF	TGTGCCACCAGTGACCTCGGTCGGGACAGGGTGTCCTATGGCTACACCTTC
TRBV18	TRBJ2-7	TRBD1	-	CASSPDRVAYEQYF	TGTGCCAGCTCACCCGACAGGGTGGCCTACGAGCAGTACTTC
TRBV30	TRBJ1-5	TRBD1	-	CAWRVRGAGGQPQHF	TGTGCCTGGAGGGTAAGAGGGGCAGGGGGTCAGCCCCAGCATTTT
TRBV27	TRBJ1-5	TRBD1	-	CASSPRDRASQPQHF	TGTGCCAGCAGTCCCCGGGACAGGGCTTCTCAGCCCCAGCATTTT
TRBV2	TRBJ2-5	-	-	CASSEWAGQETQYF	TGTGCCAGCAGTGAATGGGCAGGCCAAGAGACCCAGTACTTC
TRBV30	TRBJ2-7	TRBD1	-	CAWSLPGQGVTYEQYF	TGTGCCTGGAGTTTACCGGGACAGGGTGTGACCTACGAGCAGTACTTC
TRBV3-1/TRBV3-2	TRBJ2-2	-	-	CASSQSTKGELFF	TGTGCCAGCAGCCAATCGACTAAGGGGGAGCTGTTTTTT
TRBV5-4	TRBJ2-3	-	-	CASSLGGDDTQYF	TGTGCCAGCAGCTTGGGGGGGGACGATACGCAGTATTTT
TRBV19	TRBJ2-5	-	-	CASSIKTQETQYF	TGTGCCAGTAGTATTAAGACACAAGAGACCCAGTACTTC
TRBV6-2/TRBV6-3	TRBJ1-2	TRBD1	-	CASSKLTGNYGYTF	TGTGCCAGCAGTAAACTGACAGGGAACTATGGCTACACCTTC
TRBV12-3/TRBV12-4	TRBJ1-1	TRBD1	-	CALEGGRGEAFF	TGTGCCTTGGAAGGGGGCCGGGGTGAAGCTTTCTTT
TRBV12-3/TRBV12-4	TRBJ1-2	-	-	CASTPGLYGYTF	TGTGCCAGCACTCCGGGTCTCTATGGCTACACCTTC
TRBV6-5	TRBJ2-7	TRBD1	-	CASSYGILQGEQYF	TGTGCCAGCAGTTACGGGATCTTACAGGGGGAGCAGTACTTC
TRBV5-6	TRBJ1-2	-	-	CASSPTGPLYDGYTF	TGTGCCAGCAGCCCGACAGGACCTCTCTATGATGGCTACACCTTC
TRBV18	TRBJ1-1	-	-	CASNKGAENTEAFF	TGTGCCAGCAATAAAGGGGCGGAGAACACTGAAGCTTTCTTT
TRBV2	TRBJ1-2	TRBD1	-	CASSEALQEGAEGYGYTF	TGTGCCAGCAGTGAAGCCCTCCAGGAGGGGGCTGAGGGCTATGGCTACACCTTC
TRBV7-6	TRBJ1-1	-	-	CASSKQGNTEAFF	TGTGCCAGCAGCAAACAGGGAAACACTGAAGCTTTCTTT
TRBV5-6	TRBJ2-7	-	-	CASSLWGAYEQYF	TGTGCCAGCAGCCTGTGGGGGGCCTACGAGCAGTACTTC
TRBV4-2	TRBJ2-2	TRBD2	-	CASSPGLAGGNANTGELFF	TGTGCCAGCAGCCCCGGACTAGCGGGGGGTAACGCGAACACCGGGGAGCTGTTTTTT
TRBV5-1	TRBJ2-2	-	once	CASSPDGRGNTGELFF	TGCGCCAGCAGCCCGGACGGCAGGGGGAACACCGGGGAGCTGTTTTTT
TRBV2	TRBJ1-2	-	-	CASSEAGREGDGYTF	TGTGCCAGCAGTGAAGCGGGCAGGGAGGGTGATGGCTACACCTTC
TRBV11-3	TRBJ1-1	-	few	CASSRSVVTEAFF	TGTGCCAGCAGCCGCTCCGTAGTCACTGAAGCTTTCTTT
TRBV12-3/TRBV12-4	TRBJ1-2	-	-	CASSSVPPGGYTF	TGTGCCAGCAGCTCAGTCCCTCCGGGTGGCTACACCTTC
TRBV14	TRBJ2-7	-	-	CASSQFGSEQYF	TGTGCCAGCAGCCAATTTGGCAGCGAGCAGTACTTC
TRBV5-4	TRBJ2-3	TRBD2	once	CASSSGASGGPGDTQYF	TGTGCCAGCAGCTCTGGGGCTAGCGGGGGGCCGGGAGATACGCAGTATTTT
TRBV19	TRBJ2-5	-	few	CASRSTGSQETQYF	TGTGCCAGTAGGTCAACGGGGAGTCAAGAGACCCAGTACTTC
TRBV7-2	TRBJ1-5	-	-	CASSRTGLSNQPQHF	TGTGCCAGCAGCAGAACAGGGTTGAGCAATCAGCCCCAGCATTTT
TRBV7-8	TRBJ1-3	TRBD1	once	CASSFGEGQSLLLDTIYF	TGTGCCAGCAGCTTCGGCGAGGGACAGTCATTGCTCTTGGACACCATATATTTT
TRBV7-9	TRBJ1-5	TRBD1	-	CASSSGGSSNQPQHF	TGTGCCAGCAGCTCAGGGGGCTCGAGCAATCAGCCCCAGCATTTT
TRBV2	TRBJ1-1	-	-	CASSEVSDTEAFF	TGTGCCAGCAGTGAAGTGAGTGACACTGAAGCTTTCTTT
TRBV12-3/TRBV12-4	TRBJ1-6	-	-	CASAQVHNSPLHF	TGTGCCAGCGCACAGGTTCATAATTCACCCCTCCACTTT
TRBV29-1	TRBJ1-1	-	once	CSVEGRQANTEAFF	TGCAGCGTTGAAGGGCGACAAGCGAACACTGAAGCTTTCTTT
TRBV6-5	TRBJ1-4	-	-	CASSRTGATNEKLFF	TGTGCCAGCAGCCGGACTGGCGCAACTAATGAAAAACTGTTTTTT
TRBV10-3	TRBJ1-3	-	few	CAIRETAGNTIYF	TGTGCCATCAGGGAGACGGCTGGAAACACCATATATTTT
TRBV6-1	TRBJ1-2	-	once	CASSENSIMHGYTF	TGTGCCAGCAGTGAAAACAGTATCATGCATGGCTACACCTTC
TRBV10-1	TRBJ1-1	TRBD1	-	CASSDSRTGFTEAFF	TGCGCCAGCAGTGATTCAAGGACAGGGTTCACTGAAGCTTTCTTT
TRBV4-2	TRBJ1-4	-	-	CASSLMGGGGTNEKLFF	TGTGCCAGCAGCCTTATGGGTGGAGGAGGAACTAATGAAAAACTGTTTTTT
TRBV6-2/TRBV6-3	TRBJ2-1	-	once	CASSSQVAEQFF	TGTGCCAGCAGTAGCCAGGTGGCTGAGCAGTTCTTC
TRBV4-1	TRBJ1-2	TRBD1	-	CASSQDGTANYGYTF	TGCGCCAGCAGCCAAGATGGGACAGCCAACTATGGCTACACCTTC
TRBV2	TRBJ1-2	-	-	CASSRGGGGYTF	TGTGCCAGCAGTAGGGGGGGCGGTGGCTACACCTTC